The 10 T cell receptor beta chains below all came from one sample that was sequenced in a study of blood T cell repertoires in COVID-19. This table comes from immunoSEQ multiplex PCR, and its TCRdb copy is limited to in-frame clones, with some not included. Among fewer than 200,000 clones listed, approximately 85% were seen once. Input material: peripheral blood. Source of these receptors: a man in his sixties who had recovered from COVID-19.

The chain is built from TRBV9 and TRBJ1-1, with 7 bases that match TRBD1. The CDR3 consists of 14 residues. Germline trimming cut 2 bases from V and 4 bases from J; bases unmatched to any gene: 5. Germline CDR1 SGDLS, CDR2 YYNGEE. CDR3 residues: CASSVTGSGTEAFF. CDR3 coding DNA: TGTGCCAGCAGCGTGACAGGGTCTGGCACTGAAGCTTTCTTT.

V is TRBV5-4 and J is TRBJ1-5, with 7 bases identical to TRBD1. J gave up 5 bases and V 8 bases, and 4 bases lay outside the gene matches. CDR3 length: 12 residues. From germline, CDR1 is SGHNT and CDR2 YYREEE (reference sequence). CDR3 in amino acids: CASGTDDQPQHF. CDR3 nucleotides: TGTGCCAGTGGGACAGACGATCAGCCCCAGCATTTT.

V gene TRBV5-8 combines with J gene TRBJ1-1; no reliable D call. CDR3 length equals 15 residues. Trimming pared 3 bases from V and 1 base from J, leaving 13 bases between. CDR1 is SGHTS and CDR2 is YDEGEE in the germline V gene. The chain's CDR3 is CASSWHGQENTEAFF. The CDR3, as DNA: TGTGCCAGCAGCTGGCATGGGCAGGAGAACACTGAAGCTTTCTTT. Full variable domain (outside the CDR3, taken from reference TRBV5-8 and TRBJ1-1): EAGVTQSPTHLIKTRGQQATLRCSPISGHTSVYWYQQALGLGLQFLLWYDEGEERNRGNFPPRFSGRQFPNYSSELNVNALELEDSALYLCASSWHGQENTEAFFGQGTRLTVV.

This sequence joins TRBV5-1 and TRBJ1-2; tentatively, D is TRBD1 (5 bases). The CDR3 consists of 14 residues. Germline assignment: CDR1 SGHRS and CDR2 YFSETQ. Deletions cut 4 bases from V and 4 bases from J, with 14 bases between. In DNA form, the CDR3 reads TGCGCCAGCAGCCCGCGCAGGGAGGGCTATGGCTACACCTTC. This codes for CASSPRREGYGYTF.

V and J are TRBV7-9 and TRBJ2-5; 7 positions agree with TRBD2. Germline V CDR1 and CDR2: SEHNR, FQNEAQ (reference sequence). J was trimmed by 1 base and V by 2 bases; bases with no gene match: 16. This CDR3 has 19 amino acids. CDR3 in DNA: TGTGCCAGCAGCTTAAGGGGAGGGGACTCACAAAGCCCCCAAGAGACCCAGTACTTC. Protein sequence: CASSLRGGDSQSPQETQYF. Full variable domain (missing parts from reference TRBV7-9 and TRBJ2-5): DTGVSQNPRHKITKRGQNVTFRCDPISEHNRLYWYRQTLGQGPEFLTYFQNEAQLEKSRLLSDRFSAERPKGSFSTLEIQRTEQGDSAMYLCASSLRGGDSQSPQETQYFGPGTRLLVL.

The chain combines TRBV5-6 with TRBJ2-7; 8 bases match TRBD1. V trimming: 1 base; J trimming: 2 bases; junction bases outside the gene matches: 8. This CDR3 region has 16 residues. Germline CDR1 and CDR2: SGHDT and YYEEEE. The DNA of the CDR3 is TGTGCCAGCAGCTTGCTTAGGCAGGGGGCCCCCTACGAGCAGTACTTC. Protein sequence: CASSLLRQGAPYEQYF. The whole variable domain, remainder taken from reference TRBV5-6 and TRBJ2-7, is DAGVTQSPTHLIKTRGQQVTLRCSPKSGHDTVSWYQQALGQGPQFIFQYYEEEERQRGNFPDRFSGHQFPNYSSELNVNALLLGDSALYLCASSLLRQGAPYEQYFGPGTRLTVT.

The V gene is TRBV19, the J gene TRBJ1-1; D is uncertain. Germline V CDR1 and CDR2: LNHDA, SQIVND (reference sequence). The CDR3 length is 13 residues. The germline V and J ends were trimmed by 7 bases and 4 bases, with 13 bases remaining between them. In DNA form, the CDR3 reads TGTGCCAGTACAGTCAGTTTTCTCACTGAAGCTTTCTTT. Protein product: CASTVSFLTEAFF.

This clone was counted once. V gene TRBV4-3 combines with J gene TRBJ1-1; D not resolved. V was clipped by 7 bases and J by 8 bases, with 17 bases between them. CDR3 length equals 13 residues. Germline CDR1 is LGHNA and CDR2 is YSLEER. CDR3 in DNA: TGCGCCAGCACCAAGAGATTGAACAGCGAAGCTTTCTTT. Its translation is CASTKRLNSEAFF.

CDR3 DNA sequence: TGTGCCAGCAGTTTATTTAGGCGCCAGGGGGCGAGGACTGAAGCTTTCTTT. Amino acid sequence: CASSLFRRQGARTEAFF. This chain connects TRBV27 to TRBJ1-1; 8 nucleotides align to TRBD1. The CDR3 runs to 17 residues. Per germline, CDR1 MNHEY and CDR2 SMNVEV (reference sequence). V shed 1 base, J shed 5 bases, and the junction held 12 bases outside the gene matches.

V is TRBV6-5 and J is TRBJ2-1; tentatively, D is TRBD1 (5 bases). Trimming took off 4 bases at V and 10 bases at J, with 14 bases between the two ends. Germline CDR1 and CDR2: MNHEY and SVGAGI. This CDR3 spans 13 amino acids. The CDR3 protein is CASSLTQDEEQFF. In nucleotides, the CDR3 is TGTGCCAGCAGTTTAACACAGGACGAAGAGCAGTTCTTC.